This TCR beta chain emerged from a study of blood T cells in healthy people across ages (dated by TCRdb to between 2014 and 2017). Some background on the complete study: In model experiments, template switching captured roughly one uniquely barcoded TCR beta cDNA molecule for every two T cells. The study measured age-related changes in TCR beta repertoire diversity using deep sequencing normalized with unique cDNA molecular identifiers. Donors were grouped into four age groups: young (average 16 years), middle-aged (39), aged (about 60) and long-lived (roughly 80). To avoid experimental bias, donors of different ages were spread randomly across the sequencing lanes. The study analyzed two additional independent replicas of 1 million unique cDNA reads from the same blood draw for two donors, one aged 18 to 30 and one aged 80 or older.

V and J lose 8 bases and 1 base, and a span of 14 bases separates them. Including the terminal cysteine and phenylalanine, the CDR3 comprises 14 residues. Of the read, only the CDR3 DNA is kept; its 42 bases are in frame from base 1. The method behind the library was 5' RACE. Sequencing took place on an Illumina HiSeq 2500. A second about 7 to 12 cycle PCR used a sample-barcoded 5' primer and a J-beta primer mix. Each TCR beta cDNA molecule received a unique molecular identifier from a template-switch 5' adaptor carrying 12 random nucleotides. Each sample yielded at least 3 million CDR3-containing paired-end reads. First-strand cDNA synthesis was performed from all RNA using the Mint cDNA synthesis kit, with priming by a TRBC-specific oligonucleotide. After uracil-DNA glycosylase treatment, a first 18-cycle PCR used universal primers M1SS and BC2_uni_R on all cDNA. The authors' pipeline ran thus. Normalization of each sample was performed by random selection of 1 million high-quality reads, each carrying a distinct molecular identifier. Instead of being binned into consensus sequences, reads that shared molecular identifiers were thrown out. MiTCR, run with a Q25 quality threshold and the strictest error-elimination algorithm, handled CDR3 identification, clonotype clustering and error correction. Lower-bound total TCR beta diversity was estimated with a nonparametric unseen species model using Euler transformation. TCRdb reprocessing: public reads trimmed at Q25 with fastp, clones called with MiXCR, in-frame beta chains kept. When rows share a CDR3 protein, they turn into one entry using the most common DNA and genes. TCRdb's processing, not the authors', yielded these V and J calls. Counted in this sample were approximately 670,000 distinct CDR3 sequences; roughly 41% of them appeared once. 25% to 30% of the sample is taken by the ten largest.

This clonotype was found a few times. Its specific antigen is unknown. Base qualities are not at hand, and no much larger clone is one base apart. Donors were 39 systemically healthy Caucasian individuals from Russia aged roughly 6 to 90 years. Ten milliliters of peripheral blood were drawn from each donor into EDTA-treated Vacutainer tubes. PBMCs were isolated by Ficoll-Paque density-gradient centrifugation, with at least 7 million obtained per sample. Trizol reagent was used to extract total RNA from the PBMCs, yielding at least 5.5 micrograms per sample. Naive CD45RAhigh/CD27high T cell percentages were measured by flow cytometry on a PBMC aliquot from every donor. Study-level results and caveats: Estimates of total diversity from one million sequenced T cells were regarded as lower bounds and underestimates. Observed TCR beta diversity per million T cells fell roughly linearly with age, and a significant reduction was already apparent by age around 39. There was a strong correlation between observed TCR beta diversity and the percentage of naive T cells measured by flow cytometry. Compared with the aged group, more naive CD4+ T cells, fewer expanded clones and increased TCR diversity were shown by the long-lived group, suggesting age selection. Donor CMV infection status was unknown, potentially confounding age-related changes in expanded clonotypes. Conclusive comparison of naive and antigen-experienced compartments was prevented by the profiling of bulk unsorted PBMCs.

The sequence derives from an elderly man in good health. Sequences were obtained from blood. Recombination connected TRBV12-3 or TRBV12-4 to TRBJ1-1, with no D gene named confidently. The CDR3 protein is CASSKMGRNTEAFF. The bases read TGTGCCAGCTCTAAAATGGGGAGGAACACTGAAGCTTTCTTT.